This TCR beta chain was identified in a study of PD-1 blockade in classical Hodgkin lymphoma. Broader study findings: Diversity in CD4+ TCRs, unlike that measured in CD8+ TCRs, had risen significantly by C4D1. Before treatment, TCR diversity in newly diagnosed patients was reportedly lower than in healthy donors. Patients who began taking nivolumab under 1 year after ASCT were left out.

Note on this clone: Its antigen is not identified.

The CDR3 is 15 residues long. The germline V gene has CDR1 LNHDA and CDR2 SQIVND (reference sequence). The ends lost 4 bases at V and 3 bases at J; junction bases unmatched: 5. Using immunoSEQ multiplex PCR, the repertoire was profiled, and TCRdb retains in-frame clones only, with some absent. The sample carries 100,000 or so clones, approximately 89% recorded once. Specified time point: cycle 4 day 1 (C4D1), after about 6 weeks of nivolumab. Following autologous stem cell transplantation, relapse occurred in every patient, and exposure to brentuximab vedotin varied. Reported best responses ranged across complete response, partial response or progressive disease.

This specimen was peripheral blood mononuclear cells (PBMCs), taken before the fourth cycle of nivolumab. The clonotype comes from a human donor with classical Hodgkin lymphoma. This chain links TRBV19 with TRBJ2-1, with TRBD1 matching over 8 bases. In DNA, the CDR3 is TGTGCCAGTAGTACTGGGACAGGCTTCTACAATGAGCAGTTCTTC. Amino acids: CASSTGTGFYNEQFF.